Listed below are T cell receptor beta chains from one sample, sequenced in a study of blood T cell repertoires in COVID-19. Assay: immunoSEQ multiplex PCR; the TCRdb copy retains only in-frame clones and omits some. The table has a few hundred thousand clones, 80% to 90% seen once. Sequencing was performed on PBMCs or T cells enriched from blood (not recorded which). The receptors originated from a man younger than 45 who had recovered from COVID-19. Both conserved end residues are part of each CDR3. The D gene is left open where the match is weak. The listing skips clone size in some rows; elsewhere it reads once, few, many or a size class.

V gene	clone size	J gene	D gene	CDR3 length	CDR3 DNA	CDR3 protein
TRBV28	NA	TRBJ1-4	TRBD1	16	TGTGCCAGCAGTTTAAATTTCGGGACAGGGTATGAAAAACTGTTTTTT	CASSLNFGTGYEKLFF
TRBV30	NA	TRBJ1-1	TRBD1	16	TGTGCCTGGAGTACCACAGGGGCAATTTCCGGAATGCAAGCTTTCTTT	CAWSTTGAISGMQAFF
TRBV7-9	NA	TRBJ2-2	NA	17	TGTGCCAGCAGGCTGAGCCCCCAGAGGTCGGCGGGTTGGGAGCTGTTTTTT	CASRLSPQRSAGWELFF
TRBV11-2	NA	TRBJ2-2	NA	16	TGTGCCAGCAGCTCTTCTAGGGGCCCTAAGGCCGGGGAGCTGTTTTTT	CASSSSRGPKAGELFF
TRBV2	NA	TRBJ2-5	NA	14	TGTGCCAGCAGGACCAGGGGCATGGGGGAGACCCAGTACTTC	CASRTRGMGETQYF
TRBV3-1/TRBV3-2	NA	TRBJ2-3	NA	11	TGTGCCAGCAGCAGAACAAATACGCAGTATTTT	CASSRTNTQYF
TRBV12-3/TRBV12-4	NA	TRBJ2-7	TRBD2	12	TGTGCCAGCAGTCGGACTAGCCTCGAGCAGTACTTC	CASSRTSLEQYF
TRBV7-2	NA	TRBJ2-5	NA	18	TGTGCCAGCAGCTTAATCGGGACACGAATTTCGGCACAAGAGACCCAGTACTTC	CASSLIGTRISAQETQYF
TRBV4-1	NA	TRBJ1-1	NA	14	TGCGCCAGCAGCCAAGCCCTCGAGGGCACTGAAGCTTTCTTT	CASSQALEGTEAFF
TRBV2	once	TRBJ2-3	TRBD2	15	TGTGCCAGCGATACGGCTAGCGGGAGTACAGATACGCAGTATTTT	CASDTASGSTDTQYF
TRBV7-6	NA	TRBJ1-1	TRBD1	14	TGTGCCAGCAGCTTAGGGCAGGGGGTAGGCGAAGCTTTCTTT	CASSLGQGVGEAFF
TRBV5-8	once	TRBJ2-2	NA	16	TGTGCCAGCAGCCGCGGGACAGAGACGAACACCGGGGAGCTGTTTTTT	CASSRGTETNTGELFF
TRBV4-1	NA	TRBJ2-1	NA	17	TGCGCCAGCAGCCAAGTGGTTGGGCAGGGGTCCTACAATGAGCAGTTCTTC	CASSQVVGQGSYNEQFF
TRBV7-6	NA	TRBJ1-2	TRBD1	15	TGTGCCAGCAGCTTGGGGACAGGGGGTAGCTATGGCTACACCTTC	CASSLGTGGSYGYTF
TRBV29-1	few	TRBJ1-1	NA	13	TGCAGCGTTGATAGAACCCTCGGGGCTGAAGCTTTCTTT	CSVDRTLGAEAFF
TRBV19	NA	TRBJ2-7	TRBD1	13	TGTGCCAGTTCCCCCGACAGGGTCTCCGAGCAGTACTTC	CASSPDRVSEQYF
TRBV3-1/TRBV3-2	NA	TRBJ1-2	NA	13	TGTGCCAGCAGCCCCCTGGACGGGGTGCGCTACACCTTC	CASSPLDGVRYTF
TRBV5-4	NA	TRBJ1-6	NA	14	TGTGCCAGCAGCTTGGACCCCGGGAGTTCACCCCTCCACTTT	CASSLDPGSSPLHF
TRBV6-2/TRBV6-3	NA	TRBJ1-5	TRBD1	13	TGTGCCAGCAGTTGGGGGACAGATCAGCCCCAGCATTTT	CASSWGTDQPQHF